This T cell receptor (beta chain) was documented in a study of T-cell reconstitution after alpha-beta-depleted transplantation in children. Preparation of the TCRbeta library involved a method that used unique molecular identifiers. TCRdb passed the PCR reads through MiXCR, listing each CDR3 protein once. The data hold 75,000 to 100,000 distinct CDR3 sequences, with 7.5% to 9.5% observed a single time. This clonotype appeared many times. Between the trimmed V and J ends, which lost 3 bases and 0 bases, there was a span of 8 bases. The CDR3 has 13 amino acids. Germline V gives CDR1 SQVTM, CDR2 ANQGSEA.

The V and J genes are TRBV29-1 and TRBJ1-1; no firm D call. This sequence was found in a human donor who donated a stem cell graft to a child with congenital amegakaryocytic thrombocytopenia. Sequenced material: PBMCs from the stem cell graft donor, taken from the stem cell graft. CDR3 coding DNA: TGCAGCGTTGACGGCACTCTGAACACTGAAGCTTTCTTT. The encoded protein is CSVDGTLNTEAFF.